These 11 T cell receptor beta chains came from one sample sequenced in a study of CXCR3-negative and CXCR3-positive naive CD8 T cells. The method, 5' RACE with UMI labels, was used to prepare the TRB cDNA libraries. From its re-call of the 5' RACE reads, TCRdb lists each CDR3 protein once, without DNA. The sample features around 140,000 distinct CDR3 sequences, with 0.49% in its top ten. The sample comprised naive CXCR3- CD8+ T cells from blood. Documented subset: CD45RO-CCR7+CD27+CD95- naive CD8+ T cells lacking CXCR3 (TNR3-). These receptors were collected from a human donor in good health. Some clones in this sample may be carry-over from other donors' samples.

This sequence joins TRBV2 and TRBJ2-5; with no DNA, the TCRdb D assignment of TRBD1 cannot be verified. Per germline, CDR1 SNHLY and CDR2 FYNNEI. CDR3 length: 14 amino acids. This CDR3 reads CASSLPGQGETQYF.

This sequence joins TRBV28 and TRBJ1-3. The germline gives CDR1 MDHEN, CDR2 SYDVKM. The CDR3 totals 14 residues. This CDR3 reads CASSTQQSGNTIYF.

The chain joins TRBV7-6 to TRBJ2-5; the D call of TRBD2 rests on TCRdb alone, since no DNA is present to check it. The germline gives CDR1 SGHVS, CDR2 FNYEAQ. CDR3 length: 13 amino acids. CDR3 protein: CASSPPPEETQYF.

This chain joins TRBV4-1 and TRBJ2-1; TCRdb's D call, TRBD2, is unchecked because there is no DNA. The germline V gene has CDR1 MGHRA and CDR2 YSYEKL. This CDR3 is built from 17 residues. This chain's CDR3 is CASSLSLGTNKYNEQFF.

The chain joins TRBV12-3 or TRBV12-4 to TRBJ2-7. This CDR3 contains 12 residues. The CDR3 sequence: CASSLVDYEQYF.

This chain uses TRBV28 with TRBJ2-3; as DNA is missing, the TRBD1 call by TCRdb cannot be tested. Germline V lookup: CDR1 MDHEN, CDR2 SYDVKM. This CDR3 region has 15 residues. The CDR3: CASRNRDTSTDTQYF.

The chain carries TRBV28 and TRBJ2-1. CDR1 and CDR2 from the germline V gene are MDHEN and SYDVKM. This CDR3 has 14 amino acids. CDR3 sequence reads: CASSLTGPLNEQFF.

V and J are TRBV12-3 or TRBV12-4 and TRBJ2-1; TCRdb calls TRBD1, which cannot be checked without DNA. This CDR3 has 13 residues. The CDR3 protein is CASSWDRDNEQFF.

The chain combines TRBV9 with TRBJ2-7. The CDR3 is made up of 14 amino acids. Per the germline V gene, CDR1 is SGDLS and CDR2 is YYNGEE. The CDR3 reads CASSVEGNSYEQYF.

This rearrangement joins TRBV5-1 to TRBJ2-7; TCRdb's D call of TRBD2 is untestable without DNA. Germline CDR1 is SGHRS and CDR2 is YFSETQ. This CDR3 is built from 15 residues. The CDR3 sequence is CASSQREGDTYEQYF.

The chain joins TRBV6-2 or TRBV6-3 to TRBJ2-7; the D call of TRBD1 rests on TCRdb alone, since no DNA is present to check it. The CDR3 runs 16 residues. From germline, CDR1 is MNHEY and CDR2 SVGEGT. The CDR3 sequence is CASSSQTGGPFYEQYF.